The 14 T cell receptor beta chains listed next were all sequenced from one sample in a study of CD8+ T cells in alopecia areata. RNA was isolated and reverse transcribed to cDNA, the sequencing template. The data were produced by immunoSEQ multiplex PCR, yet TCRdb's version contains in-frame clones alone and is incomplete. This table has about 200,000 clones, 45% to 75% appearing once. Treatment: oral pan-JAK inhibitor, 5-10 mg twice daily. The material was CD4+ T cells sorted from blood, obtained at week 4, from a patient treated with tofacitinib. These TCRs come from a human donor with alopecia areata.

This chain links TRBV11-2 with TRBJ2-1, with no clear D. The germline gives CDR1 SGHAT, CDR2 FQNNGV. This CDR3 contains 11 residues. V was clipped by 5 bases and J by 2 bases, with 1 base between them. CDR3 sequence (DNA): TGTGCCAGCAGCCCCTACAATGAGCAGTTCTTC. Its protein is CASSPYNEQFF.

The J gene is TRBJ2-3, the V gene TRBV30; 7 nucleotides agree with TRBD2. J was trimmed by 0 bases and V by 4 bases; bases with no gene match: 1. Germline V lookup: CDR1 GTSNPN, CDR2 SVGIG (reference sequence). The CDR3 is 13 amino acids. The CDR3 sequence is CAWTSGSTDTQYF. The DNA of the CDR3 is TGTGCCTGGACTAGCGGTAGCACAGATACGCAGTATTTT.

This sequence joins TRBV9 and TRBJ2-3; the D gene is possibly TRBD2 (5 bases). Germline values: CDR1 SGDLS, CDR2 YYNGEE. There are 17 residues in the CDR3. The V end lost 4 bases, the J end lost 0 bases, and 18 bases lay between the germline ends. The CDR3 spells CASSSRSSYTSTDTQYF. The CDR3 bases are TGTGCCAGCAGCTCCCGATCTAGCTACACTAGCACAGATACGCAGTATTTT.

J is TRBJ1-5 and V is TRBV2, with 7 bases matching TRBD1. This CDR3 is 16 amino acids long. V dropped 5 bases and J dropped 0; count of bases not matched to a gene: 7. Germline V gives CDR1 SNHLY, CDR2 FYNNEI. CDR3 region: CASSRDRVYSNQPQHF. As DNA, the CDR3 is TGTGCCAGCAGTAGGGACAGAGTCTATAGCAATCAGCCCCAGCATTTT.

This clone was seen only once. Germline and junction disagree at one end, which may indicate a read error. The J gene is TRBJ1-2, the V gene TRBV7-2; possible D gene TRBD1, 5 bases. The CDR3 runs to 13 residues. The germline V gene has CDR1 SGHTA and CDR2 FQGNSA. The CDR3 nucleotides are TGTGCCAGCACGCCAGAGAGGGGAGGTGGCCACACCTTC. This codes for CASTPERGGGHTF.

The chain couples TRBV7-2 to TRBJ2-3; TRBD2 matches at 10 bases. With V trimmed by 4 bases and J by 5 bases, 6 bases remained unmatched. The CDR3 sequence is 15 residues long. Germline-derived CDR1 and CDR2 are SGHTA and FQGNSA. The CDR3, as DNA: TGTGCCAGCAGCTCACCTAGCGGGGGCATAGATACGCAGTATTTT. Its protein product is CASSSPSGGIDTQYF.

Note on this clone: The sample contains more than one DNA sequence encoding this CDR3. The CDR3 nucleotides read TGTGCCAGCAGTGGGGGACGCGAGACCCAGTACTTC. Translated: CASSGGRETQYF. The V call is TRBV7-2, the J call TRBJ2-5, with D perhaps TRBD1 or TRBD2 (5 bases each). V shed 6 bases and J shed 5 bases, with 10 bases lying between them. This CDR3 is 12 amino acids long. Looked up from germline, CDR1 is SGHTA and CDR2 is FQGNSA.

This clone was counted a few times. The chain recombines TRBV29-1 with TRBJ2-3; the D is unclear. The germline CDR1 and CDR2 sequences are SQVTM and ANQGSEA. V was trimmed by 0 bases and J by 4 bases, leaving 8 bases between them. The CDR3 is made up of 13 amino acids. CDR3 bases: TGCAGCGTTGAAGATAATCCGGCAGATACGCAGTATTTT. Translation: CSVEDNPADTQYF.

This chain uses TRBV5-1 with TRBJ2-5, with D possibly TRBD2 on 5 matching bases. V was shortened by 6 bases and J by 4 bases, with 19 bases between the two germline ends. CDR3 length: 15 residues. Looked up from germline, CDR1 is SGHRS and CDR2 is YFSETQ. CDR3 nucleotide sequence: TGCGCCAGCACCCTCGGGAAGGCGATGCGAGAGACCCAGTACTTC. It yields the protein CASTLGKAMRETQYF.

The chain carries TRBV7-2 and TRBJ1-1; D call uncertain. The germline V gene encodes CDR1 SGHTA and CDR2 FQGNSA. V was pared by 3 bases and J by 4 bases, with 12 bases between. The CDR3 extends over 14 amino acids. CDR3 DNA: TGTGCCAGCAGCTTGAGCGGGCGAGTCACTGAAGCTTTCTTT. Translated, it gives CASSLSGRVTEAFF.

There are a few counts of this clone. The CDR3 here is CASRPTGNIVYEQYF. The DNA for the CDR3 is TGTGCCAGCAGGCCCACTGGAAATATAGTTTACGAGCAGTACTTC. The V gene is TRBV5-6, the J gene TRBJ2-7, with D unclear. The length of the CDR3 is 15 residues. Germline values: CDR1 SGHDT, CDR2 YYEEEE. V was clipped by 5 bases and J by 4 bases, with 19 bases between them. Using reference TRBV5-6 and TRBJ2-7 for the parts outside the CDR3, the full variable domain is DAGVTQSPTHLIKTRGQQVTLRCSPKSGHDTVSWYQQALGQGPQFIFQYYEEEERQRGNFPDRFSGHQFPNYSSELNVNALLLGDSALYLCASRPTGNIVYEQYFGPGTRLTVT.

The J gene is TRBJ2-2, the V gene TRBV11-1; no definite D call. V lost 3 bases and J lost 6, with 8 bases in between. This CDR3 is built from 13 residues. Germline V lookup: CDR1 SGHAT, CDR2 FQDESV (reference sequence). CDR3 nucleotide sequence: TGTGCCAGCAGCTTTGTCAGTGCCGGGGAGCTGTTTTTT. Translating it yields CASSFVSAGELFF.

In this sample, this clone turned up a few times. The chain couples TRBV30 to TRBJ1-2; possibly TRBD1 for D (5 bases). The germline V and J ends were trimmed by 0 bases and 2 bases, with 10 bases remaining between them. Germline V gives CDR1 GTSNPN, CDR2 SVGIG (reference sequence). The CDR3 consists of 14 residues. Here the CDR3 reads CAWSVLGRNYGYTF. The CDR3 nucleotides are TGTGCCTGGAGTGTACTGGGACGGAACTATGGCTACACCTTC.

V is TRBV6-6 and J is TRBJ1-6; possibly TRBD1 for D (6 bases). The germline gives CDR1 MNHNY, CDR2 SVGAGI (reference sequence). Between the trimmed V and J ends, which lost 4 bases and 8 bases, there was a span of 12 bases. The CDR3 sequence is 14 residues long. The CDR3 sequence: CASSFAGEDSPLHF. As DNA, the CDR3 is TGTGCCAGCAGTTTTGCAGGGGAGGATTCACCCCTCCACTTT.